The clone carrying this T cell receptor (beta chain) has ten or more counts. The antigen remains undetermined. These data come from a study of CD8 T cells in ankylosing spondylitis. This CDR3 comprises 16 residues. The germline gives CDR1 DFQATT, CDR2 SNEGSKA (reference sequence). V lost 7 bases to trimming and J lost 0 bases, with 19 bases between them. Findings and limits, study-wide: Ankylosing spondylitis blood seemed to carry a telltale TCR beta motif made of under 10 highly homologous variants. As reported, disease-linked clones showed significant enrichment in matched ankylosing spondylitis synovial fluid. Previously reported in reactive arthritis synovial fluid and blood were some of the motif variants.

Using its own MiXCR run on the 5' RACE reads, TCRdb lists one record per CDR3 protein. The sample yields roughly 130,000 distinct CDR3 sequences, around 7% seen once. The source is a male donor with ankylosing spondylitis or in good health (not recorded which). The J gene is TRBJ2-1, the V gene TRBV20-1; TRBD1 is a possible D gene (6 bases). The sample taken for sequencing was blood, either unsorted or a sorted T cell fraction (not recorded which). The CDR3 sequence: CSVQKPTGSSYNEQFF. The CDR3 DNA is TGCAGTGTTCAAAAGCCCACAGGGAGCTCCTACAATGAGCAGTTCTTC.